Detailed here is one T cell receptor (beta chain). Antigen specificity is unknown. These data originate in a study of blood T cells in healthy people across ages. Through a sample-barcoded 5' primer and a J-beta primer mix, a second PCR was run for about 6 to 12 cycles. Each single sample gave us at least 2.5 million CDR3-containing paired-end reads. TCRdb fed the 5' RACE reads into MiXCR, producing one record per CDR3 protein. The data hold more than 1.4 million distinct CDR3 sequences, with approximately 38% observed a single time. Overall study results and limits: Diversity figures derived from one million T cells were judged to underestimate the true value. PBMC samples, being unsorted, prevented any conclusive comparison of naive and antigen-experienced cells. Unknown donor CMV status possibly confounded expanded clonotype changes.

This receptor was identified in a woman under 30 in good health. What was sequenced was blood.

CDR3 protein: CASSYLAGPTYNEQYF. The CDR3 coding sequence is TGTGCCAGCAGCTACTTAGCGGGTCCAACCTACAATGAGCAGTACTTC. The V and J genes are TRBV11-2 and TRBJ2-1, with TRBD2 matching 7 bases. The end of the DNA aligns better with TRBJ2-7, so the J call may be wrong. This CDR3 comprises 16 residues. Germline V gene data show CDR1 as SGHAT and CDR2 as FQNNGV.